One sample yielded the 22 T cell receptor beta chains listed below, sequenced in a study of blood T cell repertoires in COVID-19. This table comes from immunoSEQ multiplex PCR, and its TCRdb copy is limited to in-frame clones, with some not included. Among around 140,000 clones listed, about 81% were seen once. Sequencing was carried out using PBMCs or T cells enriched from blood (not recorded which). All receptors derive from a man aged 40-50 years with acute COVID-19.

The chain employs TRBV6-5 and TRBJ1-1; the D gene is possibly TRBD1 (5 bases). This CDR3 has 13 amino acids. Trimming shortened V by 5 bases and J by 5 bases, and 12 bases separated the two germline ends. Germline CDR1 is MNHEY and CDR2 is SVGAGI. The CDR3 sequence: CASSTTGRTEAFF. In DNA form, the CDR3 reads TGTGCCAGCAGTACCACAGGACGGACTGAAGCTTTCTTT.

The chain employs TRBV18 and TRBJ1-5; 7 nucleotides agree with TRBD1. The CDR3 is 14 amino acids. CDR1 KGHSH and CDR2 LQKENI come from the germline V gene. Unmatched junction bases numbered 4, after V lost 4 bases and J lost 4 bases. DNA of the CDR3: TGTGCCAGCTCACAGGGGGCCGGAAATCAGCCCCAGCATTTT. Protein product: CASSQGAGNQPQHF. The entire variable domain, with the rest obtained from reference TRBV18 and TRBJ1-5, is as follows: NAGVMQNPRHLVRRRGQEARLRCSPMKGHSHVYWYRQLPEEGLKFMVYLQKENIIDESGMPKERFSAEFPKEGPSILRIQQVVRGDSAAYFCASSQGAGNQPQHFGDGTRLSIL.

The chain is built from TRBV3-1 (or the pseudogene TRBV3-2) and TRBJ2-1; D unclear. Germline V gives CDR1 LGHDT, CDR2 YNNKEL (reference sequence). The CDR3 spans 14 residues. Trimming stripped 0 bases from V and 5 bases from J, with 8 bases between. CDR3 coding DNA: TGTGCCAGCAGCCAAGAAGGCCTAGACAATGAGCAGTTCTTC. Translated, it gives CASSQEGLDNEQFF.

The V call is TRBV2, the J call TRBJ2-7; the match to TRBD2 covers 7 bases. The V segment lost 0 bases and the J segment 1 base; nucleotides outside the gene matches: 3. CDR1 and CDR2 (germline): SNHLY, FYNNEI. The CDR3 extends over 15 amino acids. The chain's CDR3 is CASSEAGRGSYEQYF. The CDR3 DNA sequence: TGTGCCAGCAGTGAAGCAGGGCGGGGGTCCTACGAGCAGTACTTC.

This clone was observed a handful of times. The J gene is TRBJ2-1, the V gene TRBV3-1 (or the pseudogene TRBV3-2); tentative D call: TRBD2 (5 bases). Trimming left V 4 bases short and J 7 bases short, with 11 bases between. The length of the CDR3 is 13 residues. Germline loops: CDR1 LGHDT, CDR2 YNNKEL (reference sequence). DNA for the CDR3: TGTGCCAGCAGCCTCGGGGAAGAAAATGAGCAGTTCTTC. Its protein is CASSLGEENEQFF.

The chain couples TRBV21-1 to TRBJ1-1; TRBD1, as called in the table, went unchecked against the DNA. TRBV21-1 is noted as a pseudogene. This CDR3 is 19 amino acids long. CDR3 in DNA: TGTGCCAGCAGAAAGGACAGGGGGCGAGACACCCCAATGAACACTGAAGCTTTCTTT. This encodes CASRKDRGRDTPMNTEAFF.

This clone was seen only a few times. The chain has TRBV11-3 and TRBJ2-4; 7 positions match TRBD1. The V gene's germline CDR1 is SGHNT and CDR2 YENEEA. The CDR3 extends over 14 amino acids. Germline trimming cut 2 bases from V and 3 bases from J; bases unmatched to any gene: 1. The CDR3 loop reads CASSLRDSKNIQYF. Written as DNA, the CDR3 is TGTGCCAGCAGCTTACGGGACAGCAAAAACATTCAGTACTTC.

The table lists this clone with a count of one. The chain carries TRBV5-4 and TRBJ2-6; perhaps TRBD2 as D (5 bases). The CDR3 loop spans 16 amino acids. V was clipped by 3 bases and J by 2 bases, with 12 bases between them. Germline V gene lookup returns CDR1 SGHNT and CDR2 YYREEE (reference sequence). In DNA, the CDR3 is TGTGCCAGCAGCTGGGAGCCCGGGGCTGGGGCCAACGTCCTGACTTTC. Protein: CASSWEPGAGANVLTF.

As DNA, the CDR3 is TGTGCCAGCAGCTACCGAACCCCTTTATACGAGCAGTACTTC. Amino acid sequence: CASSYRTPLYEQYF. This chain links TRBV27 with TRBJ2-7; no clear D gene. Trimming stripped 6 bases from V and 4 bases from J, with 16 bases between. In germline, CDR1 is MNHEY, CDR2 SMNVEV (reference sequence). This CDR3 region has 14 residues.

The chain recombines TRBV7-6 with TRBJ1-2, with 9 nucleotides matching TRBD1. Germline trimming cut 4 bases from V and 6 bases from J; bases unmatched to any gene: 6. CDR1 is SGHVS, CDR2 FNYEAQ, per germline. This CDR3 has 14 residues. The CDR3 sequence is CASSWGQGRDGYTF. The CDR3 nucleotides read TGTGCCAGCAGCTGGGGACAGGGAAGGGATGGCTACACCTTC.

The sample holds a few counts of this clone. The chain couples TRBV6-1 to TRBJ2-3, with D possibly matching TRBD1 (6 bases). With 0 bases removed from V and 2 bases from J, the gap between germline ends came to 15 bases. The CDR3 has 17 residues. CDR1 is MNHNS and CDR2 is SASEGT in the germline V gene. DNA for the CDR3: TGTGCCAGCAGTGAAGCGCGGCAGGGGATTTTCACAGATACGCAGTATTTT. It codes for CASSEARQGIFTDTQYF.

This clone was seen just once. This rearrangement joins TRBV11-2 to TRBJ2-2; 8 bases agree with TRBD2. CDR3 length: 18 residues. The germline CDR1 and CDR2 sequences are SGHAT and FQNNGV. The V and J ends lost 1 base and 7 bases, in that order; junction bases with no gene match: 14. The CDR3 nucleotides read TGTGCCAGCAGCTTAGGTCGAGCGGGAGTTGAAAGGGGCGGGGAGCTGTTTTTT. It encodes CASSLGRAGVERGGELFF.

The chain carries TRBV10-3 and TRBJ1-2; 7 nucleotides agree with TRBD1. CDR1 is ENHRY, CDR2 SYGVKD, per germline. CDR3 length: 13 residues. The V and J ends lost 6 bases and 6 bases, in that order; junction bases with no gene match: 7. This chain's CDR3 is CAIRIDRADGYTF. The CDR3 DNA is TGTGCCATCAGGATTGACAGGGCGGATGGCTACACCTTC.

The chain has TRBV9 and TRBJ2-5, with D perhaps matching TRBD1 (6 bases). There are 14 residues in the CDR3. In germline, CDR1 is SGDLS, CDR2 YYNGEE. V lost 4 bases and J 2 bases, leaving 12 bases between the germline ends. CDR3 loop: CASSPRTAQETQYF. The CDR3 DNA reads TGTGCCAGCAGCCCCCGGACAGCTCAAGAGACCCAGTACTTC.

This rearrangement joins TRBV18 to TRBJ2-1, with TRBD2 as a possible D gene (7 bases). The CDR3 contains 16 residues. V lost 0 bases, J lost 7 bases, and 16 bases lay in between. The V gene's germline CDR1 is KGHSH and CDR2 LQKENI. The CDR3 here is CASSPPNGGLGNEQFF. DNA for the CDR3: TGTGCCAGCTCACCACCGAACGGGGGGCTCGGGAATGAGCAGTTCTTC.

The V and J genes are TRBV25-1 and TRBJ1-1; D may be TRBD1 (5 bases). Germline assignment: CDR1 MGHDK and CDR2 SYGVNS. The CDR3 has 13 amino acids. Between the trimmed V and J ends, which lost 3 bases and 7 bases, there was a span of 12 bases. The CDR3 DNA reads TGTGCCAGCAGTGAGGATGTAAGGGGTGAAGCTTTCTTT. This translates into CASSEDVRGEAFF.

CDR3: CASSLGQGPYEQYF. CDR3 bases: TGTGCCAGTAGTTTGGGACAGGGGCCCTACGAGCAGTACTTC. V gene TRBV19 combines with J gene TRBJ2-7; 10 bases align to TRBD1. The CDR3 has 14 amino acids. V lost 5 bases to trimming and J lost 2 bases; unmatched junction nucleotides: 3. Germline values: CDR1 LNHDA, CDR2 SQIVND (reference sequence). Together with reference TRBV19 and TRBJ2-7, the CDR3 gives the full variable domain: DGGITQSPKYLFRKEGQNVTLSCEQNLNHDAMYWYRQDPGQGLRLIYYSQIVNDFQKGDIAEGYSVSREKKESFPLTVTSAQKNPTAFYLCASSLGQGPYEQYFGPGTRLTVT.

The CDR3 coding sequence is TGCGCCAGCAGCTTATCCGGACAGGGACAGCAGCCCCAGCATTTT. Translation gives CASSLSGQGQQPQHF. The chain has TRBV5-1 and TRBJ1-5, with 8 bases fitting TRBD1. The germline CDR1 and CDR2 sequences are SGHRS and YFSETQ. The V gene end was trimmed by 2 bases and the J gene end by 7 bases; junction bases not matched to a gene: 8. This CDR3 comprises 15 residues.

This sequence joins TRBV6-5 and TRBJ2-3, with 7 bases aligning to TRBD2. CDR1 is MNHEY, CDR2 SVGAGI, per germline. The CDR3 runs to 14 residues. The V segment lost 6 bases and the J segment 2 bases; nucleotides outside the gene matches: 5. CDR3 region: CASSAGLVTDTQYF. CDR3 sequence (DNA): TGTGCCAGCAGCGCCGGACTAGTCACAGATACGCAGTATTTT.

The chain combines TRBV15 with TRBJ1-5, with D tentatively TRBD1 (6 bases). Germline V gene lookup returns CDR1 LNHNV and CDR2 YYDKDF (reference sequence). V dropped 0 bases and J dropped 5 bases, with 14 bases sitting between them. The CDR3 is 16 amino acids. CDR3 sequence: CATSRDMGQGYQPQHF. The CDR3 DNA reads as TGTGCCACCAGCAGAGATATGGGTCAGGGGTATCAGCCCCAGCATTTT. The complete variable domain, with remaining parts taken from reference TRBV15 and TRBJ1-5, reads DAMVIQNPRYQVTQFGKPVTLSCSQTLNHNVMYWYQQKSSQAPKLLFHYYDKDFNNEADTPDNFQSRRPNTSFCFLDIRSPGLGDTAMYLCATSRDMGQGYQPQHFGDGTRLSIL.

V usage is TRBV10-2 and J usage is TRBJ1-2; D not certain. CDR3 size: 13 residues. Trimming pared 0 bases from V and 4 bases from J, leaving 6 bases between. The germline gives CDR1 WSHSY, CDR2 SAAADI. CDR3 sequence (DNA): TGCGCCAGCAGTGAGTCGAGCCTCTATGGCTACACCTTC. This translates into CASSESSLYGYTF.

The chain uses TRBV7-9 and TRBJ2-7, with D perhaps TRBD2 (6 bases). V lost 0 bases to trimming and J lost 8 bases, with 11 bases between them. Germline CDR1 is SEHNR and CDR2 is FQNEAQ (reference sequence). The CDR3 has 13 amino acids. The CDR3: CASSLAQGGKQYF. CDR3 DNA sequence: TGTGCCAGCAGCTTAGCGCAGGGAGGCAAGCAGTACTTC.